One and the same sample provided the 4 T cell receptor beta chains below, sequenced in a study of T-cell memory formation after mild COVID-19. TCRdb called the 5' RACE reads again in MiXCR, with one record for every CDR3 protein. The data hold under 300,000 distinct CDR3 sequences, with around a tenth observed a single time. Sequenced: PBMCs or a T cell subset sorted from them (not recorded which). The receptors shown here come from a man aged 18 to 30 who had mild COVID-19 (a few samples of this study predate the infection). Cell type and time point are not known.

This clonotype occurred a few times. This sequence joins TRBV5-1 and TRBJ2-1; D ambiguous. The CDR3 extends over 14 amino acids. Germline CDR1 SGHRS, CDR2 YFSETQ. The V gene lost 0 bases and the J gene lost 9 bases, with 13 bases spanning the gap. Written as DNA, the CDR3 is TGCGCCAGCAGCTTGGCCGTCGCGGATGGTGAGCAGTTCTTC. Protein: CASSLAVADGEQFF.

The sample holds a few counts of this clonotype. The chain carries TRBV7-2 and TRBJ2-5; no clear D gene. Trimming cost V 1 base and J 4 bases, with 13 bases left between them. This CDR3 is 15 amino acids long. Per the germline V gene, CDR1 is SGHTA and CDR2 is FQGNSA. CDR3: CASSLDMGSVETQYF. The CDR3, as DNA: TGTGCCAGCAGCTTAGACATGGGATCGGTAGAGACCCAGTACTTC.

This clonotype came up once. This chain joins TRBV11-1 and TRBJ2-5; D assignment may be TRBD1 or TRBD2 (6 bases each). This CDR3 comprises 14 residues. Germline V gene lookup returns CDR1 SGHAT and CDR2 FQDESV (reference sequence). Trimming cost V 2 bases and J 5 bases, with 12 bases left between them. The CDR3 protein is CASSLRGRLETQYF. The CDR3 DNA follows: TGTGCCAGCAGCTTACGGGGGCGTTTGGAGACCCAGTACTTC. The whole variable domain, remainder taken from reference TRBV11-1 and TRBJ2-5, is EAEVAQSPRYKITEKSQAVAFWCDPISGHATLYWYRQILGQGPELLVQFQDESVVDDSQLPKDRFSAERLKGVDSTLKIQPAELGDSAMYLCASSLRGRLETQYFGPGTRLLVL.

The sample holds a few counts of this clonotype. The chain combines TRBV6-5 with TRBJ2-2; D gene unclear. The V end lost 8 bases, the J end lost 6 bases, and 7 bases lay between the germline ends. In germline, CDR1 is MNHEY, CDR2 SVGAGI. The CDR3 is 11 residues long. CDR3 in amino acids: CASAVAGELFF. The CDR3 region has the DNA TGTGCCAGCGCGGTTGCCGGGGAGCTGTTTTTT.